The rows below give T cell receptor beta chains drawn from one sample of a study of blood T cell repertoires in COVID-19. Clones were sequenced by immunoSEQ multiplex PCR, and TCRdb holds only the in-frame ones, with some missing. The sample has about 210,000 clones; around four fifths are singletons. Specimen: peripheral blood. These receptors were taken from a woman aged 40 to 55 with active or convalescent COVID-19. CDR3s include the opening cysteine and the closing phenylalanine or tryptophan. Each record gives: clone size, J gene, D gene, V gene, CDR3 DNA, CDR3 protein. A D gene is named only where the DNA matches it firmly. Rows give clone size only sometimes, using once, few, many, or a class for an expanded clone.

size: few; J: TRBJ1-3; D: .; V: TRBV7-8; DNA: TGTGCCAGCAGCTTACATACGGCTAGCTCTGGAAACACCATATATTTT; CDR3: CASSLHTASSGNTIYF
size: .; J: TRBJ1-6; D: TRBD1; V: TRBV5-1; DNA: TGCGCCAGCAGCGGAACAGGGGGTGGTTCACCCCTCCACTTT; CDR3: CASSGTGGGSPLHF
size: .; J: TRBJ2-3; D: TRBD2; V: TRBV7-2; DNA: TGTGCCAGCAGCGCCTCGGGAGCGGGGGGCACAGATACGCAGTATTTT; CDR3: CASSASGAGGTDTQYF
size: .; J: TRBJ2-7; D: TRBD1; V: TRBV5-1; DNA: TGCGCCAGCAGCTTACAGGGGCAGAGCTACGAGCAGTACTTC; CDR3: CASSLQGQSYEQYF
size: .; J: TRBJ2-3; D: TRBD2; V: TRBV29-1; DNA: TGCAGCGTTGATGCTAGCGGGGATACGCAGTATTTT; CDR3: CSVDASGDTQYF
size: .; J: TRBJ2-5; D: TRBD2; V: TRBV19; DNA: TGTGCCAGTAGCCAGACTAGCGGGGTCCAAGAGACCCAGTACTTC; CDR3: CASSQTSGVQETQYF
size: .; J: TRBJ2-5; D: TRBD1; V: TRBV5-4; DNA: TGTGCCAGCAGACCCGGGACAGGGAGGCAAGAGACCCAGTACTTC; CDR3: CASRPGTGRQETQYF
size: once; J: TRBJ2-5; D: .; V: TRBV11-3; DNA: TGTGCCAGCAGCCTGGGGGGAGGCCTGGAGACCCAGTACTTC; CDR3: CASSLGGGLETQYF
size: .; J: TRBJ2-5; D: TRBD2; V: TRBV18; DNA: TGTGCCAGCTCACCGGGACTAGCGGGAGGAGAGACCCAGTACTTC; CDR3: CASSPGLAGGETQYF
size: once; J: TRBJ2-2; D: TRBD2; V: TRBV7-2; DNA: TGTGCCAGCAGCTTAGGGACTACTAGCGGAGGCACCGGGGAGCTGTTTTTT; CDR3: CASSLGTTSGGTGELFF
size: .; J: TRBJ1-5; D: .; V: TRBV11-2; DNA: TGTGCCAGCAGCTTAACCAGGGATCAGCCCCAGCATTTT; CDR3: CASSLTRDQPQHF
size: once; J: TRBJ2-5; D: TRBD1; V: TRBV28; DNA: TGTGCCAGCAGTACAACAGGGGTGGAGACCCAGTACTTC; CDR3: CASSTTGVETQYF
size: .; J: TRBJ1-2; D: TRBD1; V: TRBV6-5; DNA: TGTGCCAGCAGTTATCTCCCGCTACAGGGGAACTATGGCTACACCTTC; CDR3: CASSYLPLQGNYGYTF
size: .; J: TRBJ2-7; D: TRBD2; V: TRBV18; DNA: TGTGCCAGCTCACCCGGGACTAGCGAGCTCTACGAGCAGTACTTC; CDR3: CASSPGTSELYEQYF
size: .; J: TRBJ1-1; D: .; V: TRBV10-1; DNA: TGCGCCAGCAGTGAGCTGGCATTTGAAGCTTTCTTT; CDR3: CASSELAFEAFF
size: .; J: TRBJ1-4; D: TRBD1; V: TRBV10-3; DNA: TGTGCCATCAGAGGGGGACAGGAGGTAGAAAAACTGTTTTTT; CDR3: CAIRGGQEVEKLFF
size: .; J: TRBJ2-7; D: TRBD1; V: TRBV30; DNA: TGTGCCTGTCCCCAGCCGGGACAGCATAACTACGAGCAGTACTTC; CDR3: CACPQPGQHNYEQYF
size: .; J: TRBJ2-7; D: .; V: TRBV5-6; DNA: TGTGCCAGCAGGCGCCCAGGCCCTGGTTACGAGCAGTACTTC; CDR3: CASRRPGPGYEQYF
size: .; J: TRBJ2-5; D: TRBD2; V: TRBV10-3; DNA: TGTGCCATCAGCGGGACTAGTCAAGAGACCCAGTACTTC; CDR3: CAISGTSQETQYF
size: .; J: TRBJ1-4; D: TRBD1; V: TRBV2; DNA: TGTGCCAGCAATGTGGACAGGGGCTCTGATGAAAAACTGTTTTTT; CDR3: CASNVDRGSDEKLFF
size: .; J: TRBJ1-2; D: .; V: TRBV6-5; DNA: TGTGCCAGCAGGCAGGATATTAACTATGGCTACACCTTC; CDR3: CASRQDINYGYTF
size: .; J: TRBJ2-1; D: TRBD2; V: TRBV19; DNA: TGTGCCAGTAGTCCTGACCCGGGACTAGCGGGTCCCAATGAGCAGTTCTTC; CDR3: CASSPDPGLAGPNEQFF
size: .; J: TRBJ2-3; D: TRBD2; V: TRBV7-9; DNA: TGTGCCAGCAGCTTAGGTGGGGGGGTAGAGACAGATACGCAGTATTTT; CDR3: CASSLGGGVETDTQYF
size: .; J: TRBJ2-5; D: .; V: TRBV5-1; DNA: TGCGCCAGCAGCTTGGCAGGGGCAGTAGAGACCCAGTACTTC; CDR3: CASSLAGAVETQYF
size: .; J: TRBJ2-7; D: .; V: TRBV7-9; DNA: TGTGCCAGCAGCTCGACCCTGGCCCAGGGCTACGAGCAGTACTTC; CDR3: CASSSTLAQGYEQYF
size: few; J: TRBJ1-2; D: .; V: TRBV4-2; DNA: TGTGCCAGCAGCCAATCAGGGGTATCCTATGGCTACACCTTC; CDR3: CASSQSGVSYGYTF
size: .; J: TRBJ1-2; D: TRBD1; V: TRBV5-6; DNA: TGTGCCAGCAGCTTGGTGGGTCGGACAGGACCTAACTATGGCTACACCTTC; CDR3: CASSLVGRTGPNYGYTF
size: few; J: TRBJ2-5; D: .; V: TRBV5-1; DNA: TGCGCCAGCAGCGCTGTCGGGTCAGAGACCCAGTACTTC; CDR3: CASSAVGSETQYF
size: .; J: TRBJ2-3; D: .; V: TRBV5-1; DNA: TGCGCCAGCAGCTTGGGGGGGGCAGATACGCAGTATTTT; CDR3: CASSLGGADTQYF
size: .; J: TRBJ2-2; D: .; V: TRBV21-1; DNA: TGTGCCAGCAGCGCAGGGGCCGGGGAGCTGTTTTTT; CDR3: CASSAGAGELFF
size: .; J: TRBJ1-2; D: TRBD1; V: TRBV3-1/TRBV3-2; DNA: TGTGCCAGCAGCCAAGATCGGACAGGGGGAGGCTACACCTTC; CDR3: CASSQDRTGGGYTF
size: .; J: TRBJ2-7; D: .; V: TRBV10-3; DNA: TGTGCCATCAGTGCGGACATATCCTACGAGCAGTACTTC; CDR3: CAISADISYEQYF
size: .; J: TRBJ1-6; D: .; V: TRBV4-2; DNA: TGTGCCAGCAGCCGCCCGGACAGCTCCTATAATTCACCCCTCCACTTT; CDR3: CASSRPDSSYNSPLHF
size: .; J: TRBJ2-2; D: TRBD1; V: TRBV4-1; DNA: TGCGCCAGCAGCCAAGGACGATTACAGGGGGTAAACACCGGGGAGCTGTTTTTT; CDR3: CASSQGRLQGVNTGELFF
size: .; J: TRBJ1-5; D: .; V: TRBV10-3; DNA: TGTGCCATCAGTCCCCAGGCGGGGGGCGGACAGCCCCAGCATTTT; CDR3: CAISPQAGGGQPQHF
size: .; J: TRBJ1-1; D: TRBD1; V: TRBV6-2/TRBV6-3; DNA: TGTGCCAGCAGCCTCAGACAGGGGGCACGAACTGAAGCTTTCTTT; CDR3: CASSLRQGARTEAFF
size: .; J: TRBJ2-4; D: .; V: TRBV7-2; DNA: TGTGCCAGCAGCTTAGCGGGAGGAGGAAACATTCAGTACTTC; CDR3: CASSLAGGGNIQYF
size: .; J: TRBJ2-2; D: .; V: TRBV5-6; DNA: TGTGCCAGCAGCTTTACTAGCATGAACACCGGGGAGCTGTTTTTT; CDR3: CASSFTSMNTGELFF
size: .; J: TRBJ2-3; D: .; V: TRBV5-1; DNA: TGCGCCAGCAGCTCTTCGCTGGGAGGTACAGATACGCAGTATTTT; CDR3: CASSSSLGGTDTQYF
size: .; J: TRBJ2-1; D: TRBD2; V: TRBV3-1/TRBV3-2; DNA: TGTGCCAGCAGCCACTTTTTAGGGGTTGGGATAGCGGGATACAATGAGCAGTTCTTC; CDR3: CASSHFLGVGIAGYNEQFF
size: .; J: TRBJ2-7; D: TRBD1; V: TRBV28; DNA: TGTGCCAGCAGCCGGACAGGGTACGAGCAGTACTTC; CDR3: CASSRTGYEQYF
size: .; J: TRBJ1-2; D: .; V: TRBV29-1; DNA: TGCAGCTCGGGGCCCCGGTCCTATGGCTACACCTTC; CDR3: CSSGPRSYGYTF